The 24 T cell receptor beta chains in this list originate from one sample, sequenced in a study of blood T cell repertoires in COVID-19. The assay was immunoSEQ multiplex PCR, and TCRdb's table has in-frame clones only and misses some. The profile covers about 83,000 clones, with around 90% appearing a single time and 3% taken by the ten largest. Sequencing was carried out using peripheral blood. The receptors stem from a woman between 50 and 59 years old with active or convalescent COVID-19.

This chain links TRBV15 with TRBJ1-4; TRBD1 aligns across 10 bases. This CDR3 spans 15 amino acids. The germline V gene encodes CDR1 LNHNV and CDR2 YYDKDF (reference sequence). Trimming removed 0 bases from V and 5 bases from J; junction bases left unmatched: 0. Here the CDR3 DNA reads TGTGCCACCAGCAGAGAGGGACAGGGGAATGAAAAACTGTTTTTT. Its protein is CATSREGQGNEKLFF.

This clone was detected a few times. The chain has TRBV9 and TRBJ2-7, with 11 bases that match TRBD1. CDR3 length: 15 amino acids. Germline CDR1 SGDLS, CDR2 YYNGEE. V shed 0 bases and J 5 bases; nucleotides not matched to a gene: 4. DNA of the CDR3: TGTGCCAGCAGCGTAGAGGGACAGGGGGTTCACGAGCAGTACTTC. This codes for CASSVEGQGVHEQYF.

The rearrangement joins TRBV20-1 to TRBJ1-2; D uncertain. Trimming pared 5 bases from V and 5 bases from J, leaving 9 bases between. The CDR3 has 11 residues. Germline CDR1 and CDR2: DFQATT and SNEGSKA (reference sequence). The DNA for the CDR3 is TGCAGTGCTCGACTCAGTTATGGCTACACCTTC. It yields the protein CSARLSYGYTF.

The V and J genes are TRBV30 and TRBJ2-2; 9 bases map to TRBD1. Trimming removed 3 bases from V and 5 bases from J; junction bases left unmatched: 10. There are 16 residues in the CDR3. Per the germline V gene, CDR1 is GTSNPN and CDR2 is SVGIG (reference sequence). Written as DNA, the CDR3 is TGTGCCTGGAGCGGGCCGGGACAGGGTGTGACCGGGGAGCTGTTTTTT. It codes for CAWSGPGQGVTGELFF.

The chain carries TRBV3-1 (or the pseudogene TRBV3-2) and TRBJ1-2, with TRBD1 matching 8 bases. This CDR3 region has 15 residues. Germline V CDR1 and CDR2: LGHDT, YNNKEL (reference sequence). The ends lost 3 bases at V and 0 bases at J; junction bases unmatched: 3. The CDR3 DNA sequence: TGTGCCAGCAGCCACGGGACAGGAGCTAACTATGGCTACACCTTC. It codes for CASSHGTGANYGYTF.

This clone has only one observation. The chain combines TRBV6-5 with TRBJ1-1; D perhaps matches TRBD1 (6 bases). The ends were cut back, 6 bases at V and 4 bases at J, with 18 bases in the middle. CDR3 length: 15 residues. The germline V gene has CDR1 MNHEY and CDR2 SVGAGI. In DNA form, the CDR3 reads TGTGCCAGCAGCCGCGAGGGGGGGCGGCCCACTGAAGCTTTCTTT. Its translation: CASSREGGRPTEAFF.

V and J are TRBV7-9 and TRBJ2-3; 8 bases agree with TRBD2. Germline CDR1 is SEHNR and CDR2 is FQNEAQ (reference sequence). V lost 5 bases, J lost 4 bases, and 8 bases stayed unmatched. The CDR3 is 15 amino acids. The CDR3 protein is CASSPSTGGPDTQYF. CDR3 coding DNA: TGTGCCAGCAGCCCCTCCACGGGGGGGCCAGATACGCAGTATTTT.

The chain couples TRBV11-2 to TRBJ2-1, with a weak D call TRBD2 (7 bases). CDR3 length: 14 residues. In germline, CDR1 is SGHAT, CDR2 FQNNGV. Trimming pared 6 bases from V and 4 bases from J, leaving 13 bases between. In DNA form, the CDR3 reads TGTGCCAGCAGGAAGGGGGGGGAATACAATGAGCAGTTCTTC. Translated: CASRKGGEYNEQFF. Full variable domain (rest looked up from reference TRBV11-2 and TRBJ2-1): EAGVAQSPRYKIIEKRQSVAFWCNPISGHATLYWYQQILGQGPKLLIQFQNNGVVDDSQLPKDRFSAERLKGVDSTLKIQPAKLEDSAVYLCASRKGGEYNEQFFGPGTRLTVL.

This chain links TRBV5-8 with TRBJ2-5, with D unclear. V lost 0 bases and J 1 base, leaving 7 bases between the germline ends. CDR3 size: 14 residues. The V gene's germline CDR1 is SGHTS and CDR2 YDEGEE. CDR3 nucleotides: TGTGCCAGCAGCTTGGCGCAGGCCCAAGAGACCCAGTACTTC. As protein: CASSLAQAQETQYF.

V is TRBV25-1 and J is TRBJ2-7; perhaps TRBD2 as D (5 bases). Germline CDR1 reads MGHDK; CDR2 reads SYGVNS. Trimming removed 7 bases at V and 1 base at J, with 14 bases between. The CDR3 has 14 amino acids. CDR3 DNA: TGTGCCAGCACGGGAACAAGAACTTCCTACGAGCAGTACTTC. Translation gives CASTGTRTSYEQYF.

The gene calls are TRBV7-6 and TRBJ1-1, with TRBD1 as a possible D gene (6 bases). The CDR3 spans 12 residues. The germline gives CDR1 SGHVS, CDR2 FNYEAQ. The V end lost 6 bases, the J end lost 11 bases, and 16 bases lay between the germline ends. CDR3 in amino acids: CASSSDRRRAFF. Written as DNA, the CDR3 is TGTGCCAGCAGTTCAGACAGGAGGAGGGCTTTCTTT.

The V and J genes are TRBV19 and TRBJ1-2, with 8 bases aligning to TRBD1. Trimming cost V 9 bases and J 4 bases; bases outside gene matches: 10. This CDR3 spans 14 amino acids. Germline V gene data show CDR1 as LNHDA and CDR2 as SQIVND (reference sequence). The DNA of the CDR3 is TGTGCCAGCGCCGGGACAGGAACTTTCTATGGCTACACCTTC. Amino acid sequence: CASAGTGTFYGYTF.

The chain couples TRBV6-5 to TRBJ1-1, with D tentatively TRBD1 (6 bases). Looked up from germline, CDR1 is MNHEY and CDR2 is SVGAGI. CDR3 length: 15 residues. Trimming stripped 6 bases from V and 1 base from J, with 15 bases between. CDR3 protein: CASSVQGWTNTEAFF. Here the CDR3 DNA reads TGTGCCAGCAGCGTCCAGGGGTGGACGAACACTGAAGCTTTCTTT.

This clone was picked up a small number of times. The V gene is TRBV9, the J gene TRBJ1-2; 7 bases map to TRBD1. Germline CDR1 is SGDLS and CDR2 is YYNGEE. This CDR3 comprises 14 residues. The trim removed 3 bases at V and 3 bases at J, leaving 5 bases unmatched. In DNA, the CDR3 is TGTGCCAGCAGCGGACAGGGTTGGGACTATGGCTACACCTTC. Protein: CASSGQGWDYGYTF. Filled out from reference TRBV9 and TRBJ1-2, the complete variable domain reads DSGVTQTPKHLITATGQRVTLRCSPRSGDLSVYWYQQSLDQGLQFLIQYYNGEERAKGNILERFSAQQFPDLHSELNLSSLELGDSALYFCASSGQGWDYGYTFGSGTRLTVV.

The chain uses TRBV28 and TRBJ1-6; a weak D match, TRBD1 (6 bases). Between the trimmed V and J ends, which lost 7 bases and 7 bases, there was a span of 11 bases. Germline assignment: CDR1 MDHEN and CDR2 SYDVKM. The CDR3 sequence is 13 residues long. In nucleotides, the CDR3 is TGTGCCAGCAAGGACAGTGGCAATTCACCCCTCCACTTT. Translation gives CASKDSGNSPLHF.

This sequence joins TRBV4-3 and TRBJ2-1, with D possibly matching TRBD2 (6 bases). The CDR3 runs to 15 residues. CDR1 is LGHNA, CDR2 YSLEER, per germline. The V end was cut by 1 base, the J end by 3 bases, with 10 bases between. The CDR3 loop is CASSQAGEVYNEQFF. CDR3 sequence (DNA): TGCGCCAGCAGCCAAGCTGGGGAGGTCTACAATGAGCAGTTCTTC.

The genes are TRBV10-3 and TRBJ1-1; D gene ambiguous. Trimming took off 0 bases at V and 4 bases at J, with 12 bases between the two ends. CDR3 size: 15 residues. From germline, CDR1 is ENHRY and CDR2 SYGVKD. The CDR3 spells CAISESEGGITEAFF. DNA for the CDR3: TGTGCCATCAGTGAGTCTGAGGGTGGAATCACTGAAGCTTTCTTT.

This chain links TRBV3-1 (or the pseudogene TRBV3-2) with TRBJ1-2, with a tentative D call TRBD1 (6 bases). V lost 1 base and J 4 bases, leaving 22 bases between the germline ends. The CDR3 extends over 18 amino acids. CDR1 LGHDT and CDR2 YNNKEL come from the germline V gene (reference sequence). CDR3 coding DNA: TGTGCCAGCAGCCAAGCCCCCGGGACACCGTACTCATTCTATGGCTACACCTTC. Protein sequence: CASSQAPGTPYSFYGYTF.

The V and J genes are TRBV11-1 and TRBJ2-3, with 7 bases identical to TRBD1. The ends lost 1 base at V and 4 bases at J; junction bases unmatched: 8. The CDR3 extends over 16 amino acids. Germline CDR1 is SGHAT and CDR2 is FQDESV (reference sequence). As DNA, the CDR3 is TGTGCCAGCAGCTTAGGAGGGGGCGCTTCTTCAGATACGCAGTATTTT. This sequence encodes CASSLGGGASSDTQYF.

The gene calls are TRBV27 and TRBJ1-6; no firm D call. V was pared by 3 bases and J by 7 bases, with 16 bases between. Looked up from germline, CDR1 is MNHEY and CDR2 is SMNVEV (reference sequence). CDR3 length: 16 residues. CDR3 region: CASSLRAAQRNSPLHF. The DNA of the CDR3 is TGTGCCAGCAGTTTGCGGGCAGCCCAGAGGAATTCACCCCTCCACTTT.

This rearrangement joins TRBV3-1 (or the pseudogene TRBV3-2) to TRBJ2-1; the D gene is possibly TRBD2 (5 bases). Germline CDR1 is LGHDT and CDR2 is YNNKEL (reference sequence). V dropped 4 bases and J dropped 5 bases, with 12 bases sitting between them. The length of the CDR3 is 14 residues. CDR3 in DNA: TGTGCCAGCAGCCTCCTCGGGAAGGACAATGAGCAGTTCTTC. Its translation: CASSLLGKDNEQFF.

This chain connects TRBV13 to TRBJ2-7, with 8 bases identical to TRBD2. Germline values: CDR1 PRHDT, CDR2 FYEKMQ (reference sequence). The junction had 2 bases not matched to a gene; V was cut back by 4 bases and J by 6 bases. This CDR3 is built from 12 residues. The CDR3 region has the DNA TGTGCCAGCAGCTCCGGGACTAGCGAGCAGTACTTC. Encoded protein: CASSSGTSEQYF.

In nucleotides, the CDR3 is TGTGCCAGCAGCTTAGTGCGGGCGGATACGCAGTATTTT. Encoded protein: CASSLVRADTQYF. J is TRBJ2-3 and V is TRBV13, with a possible D match to TRBD2 (5 bases). The V gene's germline CDR1 is PRHDT and CDR2 FYEKMQ (reference sequence). V lost 1 base and J 6 bases, leaving 8 bases between the germline ends. This CDR3 region has 13 residues. The variable domain in full, with the rest retrieved from reference TRBV13 and TRBJ2-3, is AAGVIQSPRHLIKEKRETATLKCYPIPRHDTVYWYQQGPGQDPQFLISFYEKMQSDKGSIPDRFSAQQFSDYHSELNMSSLELGDSALYFCASSLVRADTQYFGPGTRLTVL.

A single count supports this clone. The CDR3: CASSILGQSNQPQHF. The DNA of the CDR3 is TGTGCCAGTAGTATATTAGGACAAAGCAATCAGCCCCAGCATTTT. The rearrangement uses TRBV19 and TRBJ1-5; D is possibly TRBD1 (5 bases). Trimming left V 2 bases short and J 1 base short, with 9 bases between. The CDR3 is 15 residues long. CDR1 and CDR2 (germline): LNHDA, SQIVND (reference sequence).